These T cell receptor beta chains were read from a single sample in a study of CD8 T cells in Susac syndrome. TCRdb passed the immunoSEQ multiplex PCR reads through MiXCR, listing each CDR3 protein once. This table has approximately 190,000 distinct CDR3 sequences, approximately 96% appearing once. Sample: CD4+ T cells from PBMCs. The origin of the receptors is a human donor with Susac syndrome. The conserved cysteine and the conserved F or W are not part of the CDR3 here. Expanded clones get a size class; other rows say once, few or many, or leave the size out.

cdr3_length: 11; clone_size: -; j_call: TRBJ1-1; v_call: TRBV7-8; cdr3_aa: ASSAVGDTEAF
cdr3_length: 9; clone_size: -; j_call: TRBJ2-7; v_call: TRBV20-1; cdr3_aa: SAGLADEQY
cdr3_length: 13; clone_size: -; j_call: TRBJ1-5; v_call: TRBV7-3; cdr3_aa: ASSLPSGGTQPQH
cdr3_length: 10; clone_size: -; j_call: TRBJ2-1; v_call: TRBV12-3/TRBV12-4; cdr3_aa: ASSLRANEQF
cdr3_length: 13; clone_size: once; j_call: TRBJ1-4; v_call: TRBV12-3/TRBV12-4; cdr3_aa: ASRQAAATNEKLF
cdr3_length: 13; clone_size: few; j_call: TRBJ1-1; v_call: TRBV6-5; cdr3_aa: ASSQDRGPNTEAF
cdr3_length: 13; clone_size: -; j_call: TRBJ2-7; v_call: TRBV18; cdr3_aa: ASSSSRGGVHEQY
cdr3_length: 12; clone_size: -; j_call: TRBJ2-3; v_call: TRBV9; cdr3_aa: ASSVLTSGDTQY
cdr3_length: 13; clone_size: -; j_call: TRBJ1-4; v_call: TRBV12-3/TRBV12-4; cdr3_aa: ASSSRRLSNEKLF
cdr3_length: 12; clone_size: -; j_call: TRBJ2-3; v_call: TRBV5-1; cdr3_aa: ASSFSLGTDTQY
cdr3_length: 12; clone_size: -; j_call: TRBJ2-7; v_call: TRBV28; cdr3_aa: ASSLGGRVHEQY
cdr3_length: 11; clone_size: -; j_call: TRBJ1-1; v_call: TRBV15; cdr3_aa: ATSRDLGAEAF
cdr3_length: 12; clone_size: -; j_call: TRBJ2-7; v_call: TRBV12-3/TRBV12-4; cdr3_aa: ASSSNRGGYEQY
cdr3_length: 11; clone_size: -; j_call: TRBJ2-5; v_call: TRBV18; cdr3_aa: ASSPRVEETQY
cdr3_length: 10; clone_size: -; j_call: TRBJ2-1; v_call: TRBV5-6; cdr3_aa: ASSQPMNEQF
cdr3_length: 11; clone_size: -; j_call: TRBJ1-5; v_call: TRBV12-3/TRBV12-4; cdr3_aa: ASSLLSNQPQH
cdr3_length: 13; clone_size: once; j_call: TRBJ1-1; v_call: TRBV9; cdr3_aa: ASSVVGPANTEAF
cdr3_length: 13; clone_size: -; j_call: TRBJ2-5; v_call: TRBV11-2; cdr3_aa: ASSFREGYQETQY
cdr3_length: 13; clone_size: -; j_call: TRBJ1-3; v_call: TRBV4-1; cdr3_aa: ASSQTQGAGNTIY
cdr3_length: 11; clone_size: -; j_call: TRBJ2-7; v_call: TRBV19; cdr3_aa: ASSITDNYEQY
cdr3_length: 11; clone_size: -; j_call: TRBJ2-7; v_call: TRBV7-2; cdr3_aa: ASSLSLAGEQY
cdr3_length: 11; clone_size: -; j_call: TRBJ2-3; v_call: TRBV5-6; cdr3_aa: ASSSGPPDTQY
cdr3_length: 13; clone_size: -; j_call: TRBJ2-3; v_call: TRBV3-1; cdr3_aa: ASSQRTGWADTQY
cdr3_length: 10; clone_size: -; j_call: TRBJ2-7; v_call: TRBV20-1; cdr3_aa: SANRDAYEQY
cdr3_length: 12; clone_size: -; j_call: TRBJ1-4; v_call: TRBV18; cdr3_aa: ASSPIATNEKLF
cdr3_length: 9; clone_size: once; j_call: TRBJ1-2; v_call: TRBV4-3; cdr3_aa: ASRDIYGYT
cdr3_length: 14; clone_size: once; j_call: TRBJ1-6; v_call: TRBV7-9; cdr3_aa: ASRREGGSHNSPLH
cdr3_length: 11; clone_size: -; j_call: TRBJ1-4; v_call: TRBV29-1; cdr3_aa: SGTGTSNEKLF
cdr3_length: 13; clone_size: -; j_call: TRBJ2-5; v_call: TRBV7-8; cdr3_aa: ASSLIPGYEETQY
cdr3_length: 11; clone_size: -; j_call: TRBJ1-6; v_call: TRBV20-1; cdr3_aa: SARRPLNSPLH
cdr3_length: 10; clone_size: -; j_call: TRBJ1-2; v_call: TRBV2; cdr3_aa: ASSGGGYGYT
cdr3_length: 12; clone_size: -; j_call: TRBJ2-1; v_call: TRBV7-9; cdr3_aa: ASSVGTAYNEQF
cdr3_length: 12; clone_size: -; j_call: TRBJ1-6; v_call: TRBV3-1; cdr3_aa: ASSLVSKNSPLH
cdr3_length: 16; clone_size: once; j_call: TRBJ2-5; v_call: TRBV9; cdr3_aa: ASSVAPSGGLGQETQY
cdr3_length: 13; clone_size: -; j_call: TRBJ1-4; v_call: TRBV11-2; cdr3_aa: ASSRRGSQNEKLF
cdr3_length: 11; clone_size: -; j_call: TRBJ2-2; v_call: TRBV30; cdr3_aa: AWRFQGTGELF
cdr3_length: 12; clone_size: -; j_call: TRBJ1-6; v_call: TRBV20-1; cdr3_aa: SARDPGINSPLH
cdr3_length: 15; clone_size: -; j_call: TRBJ2-1; v_call: TRBV4-1; cdr3_aa: ASSVGSGGPGANEQF
cdr3_length: 13; clone_size: -; j_call: TRBJ1-1; v_call: TRBV9; cdr3_aa: ASSGGTAGNTEAF